Following are 13 T cell receptor beta chains from one sample sequenced in a study of cytomegalovirus exposure and HLA in healthy donors. TCRdb's table, derived via immunoSEQ multiplex PCR, lists solely in-frame clones and lacks some. The top ten hold around 4.5% of the sample, which has some 110,000 clones, approximately 90% seen once. The specimen sequenced was PBMCs. Receptors were obtained from a man aged 18 to 30 in good health and CMV-seropositive.

The V gene is TRBV7-8, the J gene TRBJ1-6; possibly TRBD1 for D (6 bases). The CDR3 has 16 residues. Germline-derived CDR1 and CDR2 are SGHVS and FQNEAQ. V lost 3 bases to trimming and J lost 6 bases, with 15 bases between them. The CDR3 bases are TGTGCCAGCAGCTTGGGCAGGGGCTTCCGTAATTCACCCCTCCACTTT. Translation: CASSLGRGFRNSPLHF.

V is TRBV29-1 and J is TRBJ2-6; D is ambiguous. V dropped 5 bases and J dropped 5 bases, with 22 bases sitting between them. Germline-derived CDR1 and CDR2 are SQVTM and ANQGSEA. The CDR3 length is 17 residues. The CDR3 DNA sequence: TGCAGCGTTAGATCCGGTAGCATACAAAGTCGGGCCAACGTCCTGACTTTC. Residues: CSVRSGSIQSRANVLTF. Variable domain in full (rest from reference TRBV29-1 and TRBJ2-6): SAVISQKPSRDICQRGTSLTIQCQVDSQVTMMFWYRQQPGQSLTLIATANQGSEATYESGFVIDKFPISRPNLTFSTLTVSNMSPEDSSIYLCSVRSGSIQSRANVLTFGAGSRLTVL.

The CDR3 is CASSLGLAGALFSQETQYF. CDR3 in DNA: TGCGCCAGCAGCCTAGGACTAGCGGGGGCTCTATTTTCCCAAGAGACCCAGTACTTC. V is TRBV5-1 and J is TRBJ2-5, with 13 bases matching TRBD2. The J segment lost 1 base and the V segment lost 4 bases, leaving 13 bases of the junction unmatched. CDR1 is SGHRS and CDR2 is YFSETQ in the germline V gene. The CDR3 length is 19 residues. The variable domain in full, completed from reference TRBV5-1 and TRBJ2-5, reads KAGVTQTPRYLIKTRGQQVTLSCSPISGHRSVSWYQQTPGQGLQFLFEYFSETQRNKGNFPGRFSGRQFSNSRSEMNVSTLELGDSALYLCASSLGLAGALFSQETQYFGPGTRLLVL.

J is TRBJ1-4 and V is TRBV2; 9 positions agree with TRBD1. Germline-derived CDR1 and CDR2 are SNHLY and FYNNEI. The CDR3 is 15 residues long. Trimming cost V 3 bases and J 7 bases; bases outside gene matches: 6. The CDR3 sequence is CASSDDRQGVEKLFF. The CDR3 DNA is TGTGCCAGCAGTGATGATAGACAGGGGGTTGAAAAACTGTTTTTT.

This chain joins TRBV29-1 and TRBJ2-2, with D unclear. Trimming cost V 4 bases and J 6 bases, with 9 bases left between them. CDR1 SQVTM and CDR2 ANQGSEA come from the germline V gene. This CDR3 has 12 amino acids. The CDR3 DNA reads as TGCAGCGTTGTGCCCCGGGCCGGGGAGCTGTTTTTT. It translates to CSVVPRAGELFF.

The V and J genes are TRBV7-9 and TRBJ1-4; 7 bases fit TRBD1. The CDR3 has 15 residues. With V trimmed by 7 bases and J by 2 bases, 7 bases remained unmatched. CDR1 and CDR2 from the germline V gene are SEHNR and FQNEAQ (reference sequence). The CDR3 region is CASTPGTVTNEKLFF. The CDR3 DNA reads TGTGCCAGCACCCCCGGGACAGTGACTAATGAAAAACTGTTTTTT.

CDR3 in amino acids: CASSSQFSYNSPLHF. DNA for the CDR3: TGTGCCAGCAGCTCCCAGTTCTCCTATAATTCACCCCTCCACTTT. The rearrangement links TRBV11-2 to TRBJ1-6; D not resolved. CDR1 SGHAT and CDR2 FQNNGV come from the germline V gene. The V end was cut by 4 bases, the J end by 0 bases, with 7 bases between. The CDR3 has 15 residues.

This sequence joins TRBV7-2 and TRBJ2-5; 9 nucleotides align to TRBD1. Trimming took 5 bases from V and 4 from J; bases not matched to a gene: 11. The CDR3 runs 16 residues. Germline-derived CDR1 and CDR2 are SGHTA and FQGNSA. DNA for the CDR3: TGTGCCAGCAGCGCCGTGGGGACAGGGATACCAGAGACCCAGTACTTC. Translating gives CASSAVGTGIPETQYF.

V and J are TRBV30 and TRBJ2-1; D may be TRBD2 (5 bases). Germline values: CDR1 GTSNPN, CDR2 SVGIG (reference sequence). Trimming removed 3 bases from V and 10 bases from J, with 13 bases in between. The CDR3 covers 12 residues. CDR3 in amino acids: CAWSRRELEQFF. The CDR3 coding sequence is TGTGCCTGGAGCCGTCGGGAACTAGAGCAGTTCTTC.

This clone occurred once. The chain combines TRBV5-1 with TRBJ2-1, with D possibly being TRBD2 (6 bases). Germline assignment: CDR1 SGHRS and CDR2 YFSETQ. The CDR3 has 14 amino acids. V lost 0 bases to trimming and J lost 4 bases, with 8 bases between them. The CDR3 DNA is TGCGCCAGCAGCTTGGGGCGGGGTTACAATGAGCAGTTCTTC. Amino acid sequence: CASSLGRGYNEQFF.

The V gene is TRBV27, the J gene TRBJ1-1; maybe TRBD1 (5 bases). This CDR3 comprises 14 residues. Trimming cost V 8 bases and J 4 bases, with 17 bases left between them. The V gene's germline CDR1 is MNHEY and CDR2 SMNVEV (reference sequence). The CDR3 nucleotides are TGTGCCAGCCATTTCCAGGGTAGCGGCACTGAAGCTTTCTTT. This gives the protein CASHFQGSGTEAFF.

This chain links TRBV27 with TRBJ2-3, with D perhaps matching TRBD2 (5 bases). Germline loops: CDR1 MNHEY, CDR2 SMNVEV (reference sequence). The CDR3 covers 14 residues. Trimming shortened V by 4 bases and J by 1 base, and 9 bases separated the two germline ends. CDR3 in amino acids: CASSWAGRTDTQYF. The CDR3 bases are TGTGCCAGCAGTTGGGCGGGCCGCACAGATACGCAGTATTTT.

This clone occurred a few times. The chain employs TRBV18 and TRBJ1-1, with D perhaps TRBD1 (6 bases). Germline loops: CDR1 KGHSH, CDR2 LQKENI. This CDR3 is 15 amino acids long. The V gene lost 3 bases and the J gene lost 1 base, with 12 bases spanning the gap. The CDR3 region is CASSPRTEPNTEAFF. The CDR3 DNA sequence: TGTGCCAGCTCACCGAGGACAGAGCCGAACACTGAAGCTTTCTTT.